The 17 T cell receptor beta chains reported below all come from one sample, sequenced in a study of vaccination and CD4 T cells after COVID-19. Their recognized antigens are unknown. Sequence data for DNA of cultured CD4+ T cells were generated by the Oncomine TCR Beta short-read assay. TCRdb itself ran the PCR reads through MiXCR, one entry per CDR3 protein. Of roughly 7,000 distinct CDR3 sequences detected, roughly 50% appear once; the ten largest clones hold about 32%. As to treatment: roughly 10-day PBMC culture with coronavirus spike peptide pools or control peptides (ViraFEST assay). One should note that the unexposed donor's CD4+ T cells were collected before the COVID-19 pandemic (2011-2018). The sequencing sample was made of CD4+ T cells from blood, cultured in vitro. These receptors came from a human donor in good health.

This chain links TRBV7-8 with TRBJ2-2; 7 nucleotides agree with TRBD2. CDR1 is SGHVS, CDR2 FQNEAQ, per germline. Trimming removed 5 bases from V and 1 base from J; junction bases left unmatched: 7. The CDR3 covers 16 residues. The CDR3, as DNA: TGTGCCAGCAGCCCCCGGCCTAGCGGGAACACCGGGGAGCTGTTTTTT. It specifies CASSPRPSGNTGELFF.

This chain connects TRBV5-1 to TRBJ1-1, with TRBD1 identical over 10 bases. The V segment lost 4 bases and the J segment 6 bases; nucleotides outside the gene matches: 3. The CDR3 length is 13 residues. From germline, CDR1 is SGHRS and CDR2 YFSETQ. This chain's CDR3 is CASSPGQGAEAFF. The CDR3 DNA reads TGCGCCAGCAGCCCAGGACAGGGGGCTGAAGCTTTCTTT.

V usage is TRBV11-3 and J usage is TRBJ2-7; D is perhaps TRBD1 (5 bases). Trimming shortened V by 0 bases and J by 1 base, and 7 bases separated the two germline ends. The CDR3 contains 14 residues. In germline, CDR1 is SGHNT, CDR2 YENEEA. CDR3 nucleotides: TGTGCCAGCAGCTTAGACAGGGATTCCTACGAGCAGTACTTC. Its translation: CASSLDRDSYEQYF.

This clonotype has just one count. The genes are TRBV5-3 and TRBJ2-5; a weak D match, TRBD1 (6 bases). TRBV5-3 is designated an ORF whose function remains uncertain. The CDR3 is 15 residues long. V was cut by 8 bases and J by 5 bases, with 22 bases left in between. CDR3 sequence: CASSIGTPQRETQYF. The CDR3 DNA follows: TGTGCCAGCAGCATCGGGACACCCCAGAGGGAGACCCAGTACTTC.

The CDR3 coding sequence is TGTGCCAGCAGCTTACTAGCGGGGGACACAGATACGCAGTATTTT. It codes for CASSLLAGDTDTQYF. The chain recombines TRBV7-2 with TRBJ2-3; 10 nucleotides align to TRBD2. CDR3 length: 15 residues. V lost 2 bases, J lost 2 bases, and 1 base stayed unmatched. In germline, CDR1 is SGHTA, CDR2 FQGNSA.

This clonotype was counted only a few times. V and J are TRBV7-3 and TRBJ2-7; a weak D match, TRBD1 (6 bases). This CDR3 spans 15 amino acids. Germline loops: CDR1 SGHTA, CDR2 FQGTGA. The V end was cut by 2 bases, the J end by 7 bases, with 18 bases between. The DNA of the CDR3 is TGTGCCAGCAGCTTAGTGGGGGCAGGGGCAAGGGAGCAGTACTTC. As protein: CASSLVGAGAREQYF.

CDR3 in amino acids: CASSYGTTNSPLHF. For the CDR3, the DNA is TGTGCCAGCAGTTACGGGACAACAAATTCACCCCTCCACTTT. The rearrangement links TRBV12-3 or TRBV12-4 to TRBJ1-6, with D perhaps TRBD1 (6 bases). V dropped 4 bases and J dropped 7 bases, with 11 bases sitting between them. CDR3 length: 14 residues.

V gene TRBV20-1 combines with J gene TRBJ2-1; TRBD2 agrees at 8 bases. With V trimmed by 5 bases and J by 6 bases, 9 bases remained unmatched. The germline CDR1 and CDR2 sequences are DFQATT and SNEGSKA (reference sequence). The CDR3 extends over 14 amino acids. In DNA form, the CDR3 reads TGCAGTGCTTTTTTAGCGGGGAACCGCAATGAGCAGTTCTTC. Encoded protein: CSAFLAGNRNEQFF.

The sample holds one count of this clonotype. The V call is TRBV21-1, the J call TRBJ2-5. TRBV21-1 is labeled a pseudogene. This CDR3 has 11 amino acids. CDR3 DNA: TGTGCCAGCAGCTCCCAAGAGACCCAGTACTTC. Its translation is CASSSQETQYF.

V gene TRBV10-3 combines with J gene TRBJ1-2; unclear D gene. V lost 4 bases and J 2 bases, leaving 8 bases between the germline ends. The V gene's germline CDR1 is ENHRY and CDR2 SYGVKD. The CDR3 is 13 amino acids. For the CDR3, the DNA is TGTGCCATCAGTGCCGACGGCAACTATGGCTACACCTTC. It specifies CAISADGNYGYTF.

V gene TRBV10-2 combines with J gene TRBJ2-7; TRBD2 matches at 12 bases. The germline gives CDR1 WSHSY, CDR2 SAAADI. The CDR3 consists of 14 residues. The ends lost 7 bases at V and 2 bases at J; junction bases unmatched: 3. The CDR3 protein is CASKRLAGAYEQYF. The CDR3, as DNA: TGCGCCAGCAAGAGACTAGCGGGGGCCTACGAGCAGTACTTC.

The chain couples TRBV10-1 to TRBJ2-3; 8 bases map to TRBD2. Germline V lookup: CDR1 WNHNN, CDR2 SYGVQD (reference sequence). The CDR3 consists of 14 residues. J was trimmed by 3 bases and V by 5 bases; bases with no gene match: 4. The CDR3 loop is CASSKAGGTDTQYF. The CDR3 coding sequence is TGCGCCAGCAGTAAGGCGGGGGGAACAGATACGCAGTATTTT.

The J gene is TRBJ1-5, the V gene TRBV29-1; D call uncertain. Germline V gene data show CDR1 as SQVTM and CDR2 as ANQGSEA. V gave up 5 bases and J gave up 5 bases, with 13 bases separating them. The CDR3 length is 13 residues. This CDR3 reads CSVRGGSDQPQHF. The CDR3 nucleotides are TGCAGCGTTCGGGGTGGTTCGGATCAGCCCCAGCATTTT.

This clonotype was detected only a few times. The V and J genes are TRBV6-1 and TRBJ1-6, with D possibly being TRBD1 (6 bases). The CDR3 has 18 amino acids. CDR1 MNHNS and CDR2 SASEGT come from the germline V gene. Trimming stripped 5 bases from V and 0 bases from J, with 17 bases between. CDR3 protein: CASSTHGGPSSYNSPLHF. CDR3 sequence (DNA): TGTGCCAGCAGTACTCATGGGGGCCCAAGCTCCTATAATTCACCCCTCCACTTT.

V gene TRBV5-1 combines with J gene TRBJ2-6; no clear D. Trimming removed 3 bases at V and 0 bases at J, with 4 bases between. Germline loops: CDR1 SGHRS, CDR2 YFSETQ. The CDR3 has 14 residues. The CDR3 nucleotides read TGCGCCAGCAGCTCGGGCTCTGGGGCCAACGTCCTGACTTTC. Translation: CASSSGSGANVLTF.

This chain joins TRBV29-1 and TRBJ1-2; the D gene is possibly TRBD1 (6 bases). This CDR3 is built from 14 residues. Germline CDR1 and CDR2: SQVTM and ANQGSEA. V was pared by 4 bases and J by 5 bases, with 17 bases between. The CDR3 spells CSVVGPGVGYGYTF. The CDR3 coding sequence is TGCAGCGTTGTTGGCCCAGGGGTGGGGTATGGCTACACCTTC.

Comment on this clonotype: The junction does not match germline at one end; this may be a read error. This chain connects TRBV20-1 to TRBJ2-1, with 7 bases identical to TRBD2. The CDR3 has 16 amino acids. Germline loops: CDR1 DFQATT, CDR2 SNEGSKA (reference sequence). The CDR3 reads CSARDPGGGESTTVIF. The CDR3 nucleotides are TGCAGTGCTAGAGATCCGGGCGGGGGTGAGTCCACCACCGTGATCTTC.